This T cell receptor beta chain originates from a study of T cell changes during pregnancy in multiple sclerosis. V lost 4 bases and J lost 5; bases outside the gene matches: 6. This CDR3 contains 15 residues. Germline V gene data show CDR1 as SEHNR and CDR2 as FQNEAQ (reference sequence). Here immunoSEQ multiplex PCR was the method, and the copy in TCRdb shows in-frame clones only, minus some. The sample holds about 40,000 clones, roughly 89% seen once. The clonotype comes from a female donor with multiple sclerosis, enrolled in a pregnancy study. This specimen was CD4+ T cells from peripheral blood mononuclear cells, taken in the first trimester of pregnancy. This chain links TRBV7-9 with TRBJ2-7, with 12 nucleotides matching TRBD2. In DNA form, the CDR3 reads TGTGCCAGCAGCTATCTAGCGGGAGGGAACCACGAGCAGTACTTC. It yields the protein CASSYLAGGNHEQYF.